Below, 8 T cell receptor beta chains from the same sample are listed, as sequenced in a study of blood T cells in healthy people across ages. Using a J-beta primer mix together with a sample-barcoded 5' primer, a second PCR was run for 7 to 11 cycles. MiXCR was run by TCRdb on the 5' RACE reads, yielding one entry per CDR3 protein. The data contain 1.4 million or so distinct CDR3 sequences, roughly two fifths of them singletons. Material: blood. Receptors were obtained from a woman aged 18-29 years in good health.

The chain combines TRBV11-2 with TRBJ2-7, with no clear D. There are 13 residues in the CDR3. CDR1 is SGHAT and CDR2 is FQNNGV in the germline V gene. Trimming shortened V by 5 bases and J by 7 bases, and 15 bases separated the two germline ends. The CDR3 bases are TGTGCCAGCAGCAGACGTAACTACAATGAGCAGTACTTC. This gives the protein CASSRRNYNEQYF.

A single count supports this clonotype. The chain combines TRBV9 with TRBJ2-1; 7 bases fit TRBD1. V shed 0 bases, J shed 8 bases, and the junction held 5 bases outside the gene matches. The CDR3 has 14 amino acids. Germline values: CDR1 SGDLS, CDR2 YYNGEE. CDR3 bases: TGTGCCAGCAGCGTAGAGGGGGCATCCGATGAGCAGTTCTTC. It yields the protein CASSVEGASDEQFF.

The chain is built from TRBV20-1 and TRBJ2-4, with 8 bases that match TRBD2. With V trimmed by 3 bases and J by 2 bases, 9 bases remained unmatched. The CDR3 has 16 amino acids. CDR1 and CDR2 (germline): DFQATT, SNEGSKA (reference sequence). CDR3 protein: CSARRPGLGTKNIQYF. Here the CDR3 DNA reads TGCAGTGCTAGGCGACCGGGACTAGGGACCAAAAACATTCAGTACTTC.

This clonotype was seen repeatedly, ten times or more. V is TRBV10-3 and J is TRBJ2-7; D unclear. The CDR3 extends over 13 amino acids. Trimming left V 3 bases short and J 3 bases short, with 9 bases between. Germline loops: CDR1 ENHRY, CDR2 SYGVKD. CDR3 amino acids: CAISESRYYEQYF. CDR3 DNA sequence: TGTGCCATCAGTGAATCCCGCTACTACGAGCAGTACTTC.

The gene calls are TRBV7-8 and TRBJ2-3; 9 positions agree with TRBD2. CDR3 length: 15 amino acids. The germline CDR1 and CDR2 sequences are SGHVS and FQNEAQ. Germline trimming cut 8 bases from V and 2 bases from J; bases unmatched to any gene: 8. This CDR3 reads CASSEAGGTTDTQYF. Written as DNA, the CDR3 is TGTGCCAGCTCAGAAGCGGGGGGAACCACAGATACGCAGTATTTT. Full variable domain (outside the CDR3, taken from reference TRBV7-8 and TRBJ2-3): GAGVSQSPRYKVAKRGQDVALRCDPISGHVSLFWYQQALGQGPEFLTYFQNEAQLDKSGLPSDRFFAERPEGSVSTLKIQRTQQEDSAVYLCASSEAGGTTDTQYFGPGTRLTVL.

To note about this clonotype: One end of the junction varies from germline; a read error may be responsible. V usage is TRBV12-3 or TRBV12-4 and J usage is TRBJ2-7; possibly TRBD1 for D (6 bases). The CDR3 runs to 13 residues. The CDR3 DNA follows: TGTGCCGGCAGTCTCCAACAGGGCCACGAGCAGTACTTC. This translates into CAGSLQQGHEQYF.

The chain uses TRBV27 and TRBJ2-1, with 7 bases identical to TRBD2. Trimming at V came to 5 bases and at J to 7 bases, leaving 5 bases not matched to a gene. CDR1 is MNHEY and CDR2 is SMNVEV in the germline V gene (reference sequence). CDR3 length: 13 amino acids. The CDR3 DNA reads TGTGCCAGCAGTACGGGACTAAATAATGAGCAGTTCTTC. Translating it yields CASSTGLNNEQFF.

The chain links TRBV14 to TRBJ2-7; weak D call: TRBD1 (5 bases). CDR3 length: 15 residues. V was clipped by 1 base and J by 1 base, with 11 bases between them. Germline V gives CDR1 SGHDN, CDR2 FVKESK. For the CDR3, the DNA is TGTGCCAGCAGCCAAGTGGCAGGGCGATCCTACGAGCAGTACTTC. Residues: CASSQVAGRSYEQYF.